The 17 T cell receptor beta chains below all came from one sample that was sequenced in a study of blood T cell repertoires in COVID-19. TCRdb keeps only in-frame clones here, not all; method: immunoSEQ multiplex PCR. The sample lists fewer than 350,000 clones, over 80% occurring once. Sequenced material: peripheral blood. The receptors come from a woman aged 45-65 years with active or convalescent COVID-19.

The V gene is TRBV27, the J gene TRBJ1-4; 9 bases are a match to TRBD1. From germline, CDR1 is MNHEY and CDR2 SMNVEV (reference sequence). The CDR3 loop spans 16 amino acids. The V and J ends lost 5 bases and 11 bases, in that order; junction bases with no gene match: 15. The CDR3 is CASSGAGTGSNGKLFF. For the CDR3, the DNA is TGTGCCAGCAGTGGCGCCGGGACAGGGTCGAACGGGAAACTGTTTTTT.

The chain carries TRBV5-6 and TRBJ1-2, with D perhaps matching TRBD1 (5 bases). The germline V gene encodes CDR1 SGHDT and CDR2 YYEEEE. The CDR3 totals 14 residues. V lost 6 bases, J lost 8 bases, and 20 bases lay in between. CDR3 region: CASTARGYGEGYTF. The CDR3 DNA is TGTGCCAGCACCGCGCGGGGGTATGGGGAGGGCTACACCTTC.

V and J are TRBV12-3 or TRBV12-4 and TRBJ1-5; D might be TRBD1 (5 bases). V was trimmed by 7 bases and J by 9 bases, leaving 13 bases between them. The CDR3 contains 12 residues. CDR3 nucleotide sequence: TGTGCCAGCACCCTGGGACTCGGGCCCCAGCATTTT. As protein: CASTLGLGPQHF.

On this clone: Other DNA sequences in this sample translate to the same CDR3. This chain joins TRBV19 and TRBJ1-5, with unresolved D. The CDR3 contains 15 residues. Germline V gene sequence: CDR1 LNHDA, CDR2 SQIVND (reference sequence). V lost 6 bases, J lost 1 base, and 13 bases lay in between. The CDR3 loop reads CASSPRTGSNQPQHF. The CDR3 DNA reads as TGTGCCAGTAGCCCAAGGACGGGGAGCAATCAGCCCCAGCATTTT.

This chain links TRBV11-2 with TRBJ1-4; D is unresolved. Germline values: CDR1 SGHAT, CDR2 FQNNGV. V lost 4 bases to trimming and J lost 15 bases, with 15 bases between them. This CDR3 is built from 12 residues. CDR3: CASSYPLSPMFF. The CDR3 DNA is TGTGCCAGCAGCTACCCGCTATCCCCGATGTTTTTT. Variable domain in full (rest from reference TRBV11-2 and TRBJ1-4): EAGVAQSPRYKIIEKRQSVAFWCNPISGHATLYWYQQILGQGPKLLIQFQNNGVVDDSQLPKDRFSAERLKGVDSTLKIQPAKLEDSAVYLCASSYPLSPMFFGSGTQLSVL.

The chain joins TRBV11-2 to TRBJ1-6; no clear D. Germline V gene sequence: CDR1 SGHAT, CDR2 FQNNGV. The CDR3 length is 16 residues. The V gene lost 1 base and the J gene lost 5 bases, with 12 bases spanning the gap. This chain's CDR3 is CASSLGPSRDNSPLHF. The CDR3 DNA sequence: TGTGCCAGCAGCTTAGGGCCCTCGAGGGATAATTCACCCCTCCACTTT.

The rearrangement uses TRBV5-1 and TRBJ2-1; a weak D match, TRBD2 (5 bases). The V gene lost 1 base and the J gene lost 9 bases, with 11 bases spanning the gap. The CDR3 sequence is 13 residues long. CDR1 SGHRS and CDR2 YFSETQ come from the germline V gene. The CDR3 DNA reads TGCGCCAGCAGCTTGACTCCACGGGGTGAGCAGTTCTTC. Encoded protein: CASSLTPRGEQFF.

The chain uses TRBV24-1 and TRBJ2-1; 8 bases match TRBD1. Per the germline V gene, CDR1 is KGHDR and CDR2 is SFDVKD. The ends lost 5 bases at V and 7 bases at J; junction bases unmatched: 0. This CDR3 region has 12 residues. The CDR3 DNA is TGTGCCACCAGTGGGGACAGGAATGAGCAGTTCTTC. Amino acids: CATSGDRNEQFF.

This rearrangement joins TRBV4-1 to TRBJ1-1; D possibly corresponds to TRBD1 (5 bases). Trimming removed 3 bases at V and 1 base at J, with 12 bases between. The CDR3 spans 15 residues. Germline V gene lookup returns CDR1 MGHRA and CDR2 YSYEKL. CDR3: CASSHPPTGNTEAFF. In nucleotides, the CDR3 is TGCGCCAGCAGCCATCCCCCCACAGGGAACACTGAAGCTTTCTTT.

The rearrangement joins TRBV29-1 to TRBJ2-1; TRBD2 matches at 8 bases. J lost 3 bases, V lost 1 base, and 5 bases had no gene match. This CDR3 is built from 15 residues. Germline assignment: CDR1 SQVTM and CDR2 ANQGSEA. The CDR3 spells CSVEGGSGDYNEQFF. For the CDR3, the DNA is TGCAGCGTTGAAGGGGGTAGCGGGGACTACAATGAGCAGTTCTTC.

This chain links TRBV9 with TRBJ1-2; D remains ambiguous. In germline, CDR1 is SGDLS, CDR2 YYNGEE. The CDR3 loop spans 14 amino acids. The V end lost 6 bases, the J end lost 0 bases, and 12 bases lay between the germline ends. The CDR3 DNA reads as TGTGCCAGCACAAGCGTAGGATCTAACTATGGCTACACCTTC. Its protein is CASTSVGSNYGYTF.

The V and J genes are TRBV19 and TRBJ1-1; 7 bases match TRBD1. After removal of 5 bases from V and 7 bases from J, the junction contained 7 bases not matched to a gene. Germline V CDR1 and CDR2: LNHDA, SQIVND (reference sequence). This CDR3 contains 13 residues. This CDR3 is CASSSDRVSEAFF. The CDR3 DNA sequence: TGTGCCAGTAGTTCCGACAGGGTCAGTGAAGCTTTCTTT. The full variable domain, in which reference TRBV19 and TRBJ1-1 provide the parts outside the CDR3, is DGGITQSPKYLFRKEGQNVTLSCEQNLNHDAMYWYRQDPGQGLRLIYYSQIVNDFQKGDIAEGYSVSREKKESFPLTVTSAQKNPTAFYLCASSSDRVSEAFFGQGTRLTVV.

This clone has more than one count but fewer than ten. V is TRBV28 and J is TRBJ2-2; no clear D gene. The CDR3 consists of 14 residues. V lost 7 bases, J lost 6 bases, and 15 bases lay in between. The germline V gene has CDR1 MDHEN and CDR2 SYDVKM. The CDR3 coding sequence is TGTGCCAGCAAATTGAGGCTGGTCCCCGGGGAGCTGTTTTTT. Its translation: CASKLRLVPGELFF.

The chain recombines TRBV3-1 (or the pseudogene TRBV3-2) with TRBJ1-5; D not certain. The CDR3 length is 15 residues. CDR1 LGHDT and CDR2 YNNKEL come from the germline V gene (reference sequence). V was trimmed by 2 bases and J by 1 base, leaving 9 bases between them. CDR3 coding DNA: TGTGCCAGCAGCCAATCCTCCGGGAGCAATCAGCCCCAGCATTTT. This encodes CASSQSSGSNQPQHF.

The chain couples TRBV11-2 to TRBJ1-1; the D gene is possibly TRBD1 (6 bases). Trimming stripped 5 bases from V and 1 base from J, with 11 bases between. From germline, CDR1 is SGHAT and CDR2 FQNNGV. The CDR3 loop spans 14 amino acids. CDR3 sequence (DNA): TGTGCCAGCAGCCTACAGGGTGGGAACACTGAAGCTTTCTTT. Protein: CASSLQGGNTEAFF.

Here the CDR3 reads CASSFQSAGGRADTQYF. The CDR3 region has the DNA TGTGCCAGCAGTTTCCAGTCTGCGGGAGGGAGGGCAGATACGCAGTATTTT. The chain employs TRBV28 and TRBJ2-3, with 9 bases matching TRBD2. Germline loops: CDR1 MDHEN, CDR2 SYDVKM. The CDR3 consists of 17 residues. J gave up 4 bases and V 3 bases, and 11 bases lay outside the gene matches.

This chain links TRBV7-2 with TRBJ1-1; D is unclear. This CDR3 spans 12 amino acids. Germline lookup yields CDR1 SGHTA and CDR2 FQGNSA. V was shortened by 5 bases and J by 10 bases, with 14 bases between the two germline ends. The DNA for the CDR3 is TGTGCCAGCAGCCCCTACACTGCAGGAGCTTTCTTT. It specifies CASSPYTAGAFF.